Shown below are 13 T cell receptor beta chains from a single sample sequenced in a study of sequential checkpoint blockade in melanoma. Produced via immunoSEQ multiplex PCR; TCRdb's table is partial and in-frame only. The sample yields tens of thousands of clones, 32% seen once. Sample treatment: randomized to nivolumab then ipilimumab (arm A) or the reverse (arm B). Sequenced here: tumor tissue (inferred from file names), sampled from a patient given nivolumab and ipilimumab in sequence. These receptor sequences come from a human donor with melanoma.

The chain employs TRBV6-8 and TRBJ2-2, with 8 positions matching TRBD2. CDR3 length equals 13 residues. In germline, CDR1 is MNHGY, CDR2 SAAAGT. V dropped 5 bases and J dropped 6; count of bases not matched to a gene: 2. CDR3 DNA sequence: TGTGCCAGCAGTGCGGGAGGAGCCGGGGAGCTGTTTTTT. The encoded protein is CASSAGGAGELFF.

The sample holds many counts of this clone. This CDR3 reads CASSFEAGGYNEQFF. In DNA, the CDR3 is TGTGCCAGCAGCTTTGAAGCGGGAGGGTACAATGAGCAGTTCTTC. The V and J genes are TRBV11-3 and TRBJ2-1, with 10 bases aligning to TRBD2. From germline, CDR1 is SGHNT and CDR2 YENEEA. CDR3 length: 15 amino acids. V gave up 3 bases and J gave up 4 bases; unmatched junction bases: 3.

The rearrangement uses TRBV28 and TRBJ1-5; possible D gene TRBD1, 6 bases. The CDR3 has 14 residues. CDR1 is MDHEN and CDR2 is SYDVKM in the germline V gene. Trimming took off 6 bases at V and 4 bases at J, with 13 bases between the two ends. CDR3 amino acids: CASSLTGLNQPQHF. CDR3 DNA sequence: TGTGCCAGCAGCCTAACAGGGTTGAATCAGCCCCAGCATTTT.

The V gene is TRBV6-8, the J gene TRBJ1-2, with D tentatively TRBD1 (6 bases). Germline CDR1 reads MNHGY; CDR2 reads SAAAGT. Trimming removed 0 bases from V and 5 bases from J, with 13 bases in between. The CDR3 extends over 15 amino acids. The CDR3 is CASSYSATGTYGYTF. In DNA form, the CDR3 reads TGTGCCAGCAGTTACTCCGCGACAGGCACATATGGCTACACCTTC.

This clone came up a few times. V gene TRBV6-8 combines with J gene TRBJ2-2; D gene ambiguous. Germline CDR1 is MNHGY and CDR2 is SAAAGT. The CDR3 runs to 13 residues. V was trimmed by 3 bases and J by 6 bases, leaving 8 bases between them. The CDR3 protein is CASSYIGSGELFF. CDR3 in DNA: TGTGCCAGCAGTTATATCGGTTCCGGGGAGCTGTTTTTT.

The rearrangement uses TRBV11-3 and TRBJ2-7; 7 bases line up with TRBD1. V was clipped by 5 bases and J by 3 bases; unmatched bases: 10. The germline CDR1 and CDR2 sequences are SGHNT and YENEEA. This CDR3 contains 15 residues. CDR3 DNA sequence: TGTGCCAGCAGCCCATTGGACAGGCCAAACTACGAGCAGTACTTC. Encoded protein: CASSPLDRPNYEQYF.

The genes are TRBV6-8 and TRBJ2-2; 13 bases are shared with TRBD2. With 6 bases clipped from V and 10 bases from J, the junction kept 2 bases outside the gene matches. The length of the CDR3 is 13 residues. The germline CDR1 and CDR2 sequences are MNHGY and SAAAGT. The CDR3 is CASSGLAGEELFF. Here the CDR3 DNA reads TGTGCCAGCAGCGGACTAGCGGGAGAGGAGCTGTTTTTT.

The CDR3 sequence is CASSVAVATGASISYNEQFF. The CDR3 region has the DNA TGTGCCAGCAGCGTAGCCGTGGCGACAGGGGCGTCGATTTCCTACAATGAGCAGTTCTTC. The chain links TRBV9 to TRBJ2-1; 8 nucleotides agree with TRBD1. The CDR3 has 20 residues. The V segment lost 0 bases and the J segment 1 base; nucleotides outside the gene matches: 15. Germline CDR1 is SGDLS and CDR2 is YYNGEE.

The chain recombines TRBV28 with TRBJ2-5; either TRBD1 or TRBD2 may fit D (5 bases each). CDR1 and CDR2 from the germline V gene are MDHEN and SYDVKM. The CDR3 is 14 amino acids. Trimming stripped 6 bases from V and 7 bases from J, with 18 bases between. In nucleotides, the CDR3 is TGTGCCAGCAGCCCGATGGGACCGGGGTTGACCCAGTACTTC. Its translation: CASSPMGPGLTQYF.

This clone was detected a few times. The V and J genes are TRBV6-8 and TRBJ1-5, with D possibly being TRBD1 (6 bases). The germline V and J ends were trimmed by 8 bases and 4 bases, with 12 bases remaining between them. Looked up from germline, CDR1 is MNHGY and CDR2 is SAAAGT. The CDR3 extends over 13 amino acids. CDR3 region: CASAGQFNQPQHF. In nucleotides, the CDR3 is TGTGCCAGCGCTGGACAGTTTAATCAGCCCCAGCATTTT.

The chain employs TRBV19 and TRBJ2-5; TRBD1 is a possible D gene (5 bases). Trimming removed 5 bases from V and 5 bases from J, with 15 bases in between. The germline V gene encodes CDR1 LNHDA and CDR2 SQIVND (reference sequence). CDR3 size: 14 residues. CDR3 residues: CASSATGPGETQYF. The DNA for the CDR3 is TGTGCCAGTAGTGCAACAGGACCAGGGGAGACCCAGTACTTC.

The J gene is TRBJ2-3, the V gene TRBV11-3, with no clear D. Trimming left V 1 base short and J 2 bases short, with 10 bases between. Germline V CDR1 and CDR2: SGHNT, YENEEA. This CDR3 is 15 amino acids long. The CDR3 sequence is CASSLVTWDTDTQYF. As DNA, the CDR3 is TGTGCCAGCAGCTTAGTCACTTGGGACACAGATACGCAGTATTTT.

The V call is TRBV6-8, the J call TRBJ2-7; a weak D match, TRBD2 (6 bases). Trimming removed 6 bases from V and 6 bases from J, with 24 bases in between. The CDR3 has 16 residues. Germline V gene lookup returns CDR1 MNHGY and CDR2 SAAAGT. The CDR3 DNA sequence: TGTGCCAGCAGCCCCCCTTGGGGGGAACTCCCAAGCGAGCAGTACTTC. It translates to CASSPPWGELPSEQYF.